This T cell receptor beta chain was captured by sequencing in a study of identical twins. Study-wide results and limits: Insertion counts were lower in abundant cord blood beta clonotypes, a trend that memory repertoires did not show. Cross-sectional statistics underpinned the conclusions; the same donors were not followed.

Every sampled donor was Caucasian and healthy. The ends lost 1 base at V and 1 base at J; junction bases unmatched: 2. Germline assignment: CDR1 LNHDA and CDR2 SQIVND (reference sequence). The CDR3 contains 15 residues. As concerns this clonotype: The target antigen is unknown.

TCRdb itself ran the 5' RACE reads through MiXCR, one entry per CDR3 protein. Of 300,000 to 350,000 distinct CDR3 sequences listed, around an eighth are singletons. A further study also used this sample, focusing on yellow fever vaccine responses in identical twins.

This clonotype was obtained from a woman aged 18-35 years in good health. The sequencing sample was made of CD8+ T cells sorted from blood. The chain recombines TRBV19 with TRBJ1-1; 8 positions match TRBD1. CDR3 in DNA: TGTGCCAGTAGTATAGTAGGGACAGGGAACACTGAAGCTTTCTTT. It translates to CASSIVGTGNTEAFF.